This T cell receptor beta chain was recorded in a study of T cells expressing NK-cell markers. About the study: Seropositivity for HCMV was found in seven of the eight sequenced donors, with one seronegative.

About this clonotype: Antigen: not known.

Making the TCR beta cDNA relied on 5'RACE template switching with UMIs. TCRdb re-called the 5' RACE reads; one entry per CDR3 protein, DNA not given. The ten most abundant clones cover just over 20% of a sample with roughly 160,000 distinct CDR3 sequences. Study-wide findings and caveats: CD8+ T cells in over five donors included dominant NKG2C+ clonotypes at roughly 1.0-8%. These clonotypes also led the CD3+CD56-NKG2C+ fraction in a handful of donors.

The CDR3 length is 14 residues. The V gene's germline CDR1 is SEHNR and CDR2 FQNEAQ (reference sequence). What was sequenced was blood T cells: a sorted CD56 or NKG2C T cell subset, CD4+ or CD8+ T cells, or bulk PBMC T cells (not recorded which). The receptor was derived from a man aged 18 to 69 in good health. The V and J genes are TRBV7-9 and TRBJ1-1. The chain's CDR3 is CASSIGTLNTEAFF. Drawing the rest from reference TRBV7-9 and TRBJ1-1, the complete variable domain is DTGVSQNPRHKITKRGQNVTFRCDPISEHNRLYWYRQTLGQGPEFLTYFQNEAQLEKSRLLSDRFSAERPKGSFSTLEIQRTEQGDSAMYLCASSIGTLNTEAFFGQGTRLTVV.